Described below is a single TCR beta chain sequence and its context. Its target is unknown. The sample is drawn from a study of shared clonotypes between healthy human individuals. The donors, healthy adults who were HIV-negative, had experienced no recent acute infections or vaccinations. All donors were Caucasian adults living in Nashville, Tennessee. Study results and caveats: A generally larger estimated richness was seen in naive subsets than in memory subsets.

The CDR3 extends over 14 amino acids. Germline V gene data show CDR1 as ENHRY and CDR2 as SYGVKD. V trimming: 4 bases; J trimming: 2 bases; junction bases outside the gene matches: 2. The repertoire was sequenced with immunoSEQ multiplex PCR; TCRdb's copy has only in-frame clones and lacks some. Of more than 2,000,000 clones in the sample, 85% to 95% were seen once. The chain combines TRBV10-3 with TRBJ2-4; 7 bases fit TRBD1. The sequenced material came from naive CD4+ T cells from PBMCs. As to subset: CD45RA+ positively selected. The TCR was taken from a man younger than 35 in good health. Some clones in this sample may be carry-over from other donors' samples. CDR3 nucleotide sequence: TGTGCCATCAGTGGACAGGGCTCCAAAAACATTCAGTACTTC. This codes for CAISGQGSKNIQYF.